Listed below are T cell receptor beta chains from one sample, sequenced in a study of blood T cell repertoires in COVID-19. Sequencing used immunoSEQ multiplex PCR; TCRdb keeps in-frame clones, though not all of them. The profile shows tens of thousands of clones, around 91% of them singletons. The sequenced sample consisted of peripheral blood. These receptors were collected from a human donor in a cohort sampled during active COVID-19. CDR3s include the opening cysteine and the closing phenylalanine or tryptophan. A D gene is named only where the DNA matches it firmly. A clone size is listed for some rows: how often the clone was seen (once, few, many), or a class if it is expanded.

CDR3nt	CDR3aa	v_gene	j_gene	d_gene	abundance	len
TGTGCCAGCAGCTTACTACCTCAGCGCCTCTATAATTCACCCCTCCACTTT	CASSLLPQRLYNSPLHF	TRBV11-2	TRBJ1-6	-	-	17
TGTGCCAGCACAGGGGTCTATCAGCCCCAGCATTTT	CASTGVYQPQHF	TRBV6-6	TRBJ1-5	-	few	12
TGTGCCAGCAGCCCCGCCCATTCAGGGAAAGGCTACGAGCAGTACTTC	CASSPAHSGKGYEQYF	TRBV11-2	TRBJ2-7	-	-	16
TGTGCCAGCAGCGTAGGTGGCGGGGGGGCCTCAGATACGCAGTATTTT	CASSVGGGGASDTQYF	TRBV9	TRBJ2-3	TRBD2	-	16
TGTGCCAGCAGTCCCGGACAGGCCCTCCAGCCCCAGCATTTT	CASSPGQALQPQHF	TRBV6-5	TRBJ1-5	TRBD1	-	14
TGTGCCAGCAGTTTATCTTCCCCGGGACAAGGCTACACCTTC	CASSLSSPGQGYTF	TRBV27	TRBJ1-2	-	once	14
TGTGCCAGTAGTATTAGCCAGAGTCAGCCCCAGCATTTT	CASSISQSQPQHF	TRBV19	TRBJ1-5	-	once	13
TGTGCCAGCTCACCAACAGGGAATCAGCCCCAGCATTTT	CASSPTGNQPQHF	TRBV18	TRBJ1-5	-	-	13
TGTGCCAGCAGTGGGGTGCGTAGCGGGGGGGCCCCGCAGTACTTC	CASSGVRSGGAPQYF	TRBV2	TRBJ2-7	TRBD2	-	15
TGTGCCAGCAGCTTGGGGAGTGTCTCTGGAAACACCATATATTTT	CASSLGSVSGNTIYF	TRBV7-2	TRBJ1-3	-	-	15
TGTGCCAGCAGCTACCGAGGTCTGTACGGCTACACCTTC	CASSYRGLYGYTF	TRBV3-1/TRBV3-2	TRBJ1-2	-	-	13
TGCGCCAGCAGCCATCAAGGTAGCCGAACTGAAGCTTTCTTT	CASSHQGSRTEAFF	TRBV4-1	TRBJ1-1	-	-	14
TGTGCCAGCAGCCCACAAGACAGGGCTTCGAACACTGAAGCTTTCTTT	CASSPQDRASNTEAFF	TRBV7-9	TRBJ1-1	TRBD1	-	16
TGTGCCAGCAGTTCACAGGGGAACACCGGGGAGCTGTTTTTT	CASSSQGNTGELFF	TRBV6-6	TRBJ2-2	-	-	14
TGTGCCAGCAGTCGAGGCCCCGAGGGTTCACCCCTCCACTTT	CASSRGPEGSPLHF	TRBV3-1/TRBV3-2	TRBJ1-6	-	few	14
TGTGCCAGCAGCTTAGGGACAGGGTACGAGCAGTACTTC	CASSLGTGYEQYF	TRBV11-2	TRBJ2-7	TRBD1	-	13
TGTGCCAGCAGTTACGGTTACGAGCAGTACTTC	CASSYGYEQYF	TRBV12-3/TRBV12-4	TRBJ2-7	-	-	11
TGTGCCAGCAGCCAAGATCTCGGTAGCAATCAGCCCCAGCATTTT	CASSQDLGSNQPQHF	TRBV3-1/TRBV3-2	TRBJ1-5	-	-	15
TGTGCCAGCAGCTTGGTAGTGAGGGGGCTTGAATACACTGAAGCTTTCTTT	CASSLVVRGLEYTEAFF	TRBV5-8	TRBJ1-1	TRBD1	-	17
TGTGCCAGCAGTCCCCCCGGGACCGGGGAGCTGTTTTTT	CASSPPGTGELFF	TRBV27	TRBJ2-2	-	-	13
TGCGCCAGCAGCGAGGGCGCAATCCCCTATGGCTACACCTTC	CASSEGAIPYGYTF	TRBV5-1	TRBJ1-2	-	-	14
TGTGCCACCAGCAGAGGACTTAGGCGTCATAACACTGAAGCTTTCTTT	CATSRGLRRHNTEAFF	TRBV15	TRBJ1-1	-	-	16
TGTGCTAGTGGTTGGTCTAAGAATGACACTGAAGCTTTCTTT	CASGWSKNDTEAFF	TRBV12-5	TRBJ1-1	-	-	14
TGTGCCAGCATCGCTTTCGGACAGTCTGGGGGAGGCTACACCTTC	CASIAFGQSGGGYTF	TRBV27	TRBJ1-2	-	-	15
TGTGCCAGCAGCTCTCCCGAGGGGACCCAGTACTTC	CASSSPEGTQYF	TRBV5-4	TRBJ2-5	-	-	12
TGTGCCAGTGAAGACAGGAACAATCAGCCCCAGCATTTT	CASEDRNNQPQHF	TRBV19	TRBJ1-5	-	once	13
TGTGCCAGCAGCCAACTCCAGCCGGGACAGGGAAACTACGAGCAGTACTTC	CASSQLQPGQGNYEQYF	TRBV14	TRBJ2-7	TRBD1	-	17
TGTGCCAGCAGCAAAGCCCACCTGAGCGGGGGCCAGATCTACGAGCAGTACTTC	CASSKAHLSGGQIYEQYF	TRBV21-1	TRBJ2-7	-	-	18
TGTGCCAGCAGCGCCGGAGAACAGGAGAACTTGGCCTTC	CASSAGEQENLAF	TRBV9	TRBJ1-2	-	-	13
TGCAGCGTTGTAAATCTTATTCGTGCGGGTCCTGAAGCTTTCTTT	CSVVNLIRAGPEAFF	TRBV29-1	TRBJ1-1	-	-	15
TGTGCCAGCAGTGAATTACAGGGGGAAGGGGATGAAGCTTTCTTT	CASSELQGEGDEAFF	TRBV25-1	TRBJ1-1	TRBD1	-	15
TGTGCCAGCAGCCCGTGGCAGGGGGCTAACTATGGCTACACCTTC	CASSPWQGANYGYTF	TRBV6-5	TRBJ1-2	TRBD1	-	15
TGTGCCAGCAGCCGCCCCCGAGAAGGGCGGGGGGGCGGGCAGTACTTC	CASSRPREGRGGGQYF	TRBV11-2	TRBJ2-7	TRBD2	-	16
TGTGCCAGCTCACGGACAGGGGCGATGCAGATGAACACTGAAGCTTTCTTT	CASSRTGAMQMNTEAFF	TRBV18	TRBJ1-1	TRBD1	-	17
TGTGCCAGCAGCCCGGGGAAAGGGGAGCTGTTTTTT	CASSPGKGELFF	TRBV5-4	TRBJ2-2	-	-	12
TGTGCCAGCAGTACAGGGGCCGCGCGTGGCTACACCTTC	CASSTGAARGYTF	TRBV12-3/TRBV12-4	TRBJ1-2	TRBD1	-	13
TGTGCCAGCAGTTTAAAAGGGGTCTACGAGCAGTACTTC	CASSLKGVYEQYF	TRBV27	TRBJ2-7	-	-	13
TGTGCCATCAGTGACAGGGTAGAGTCTGGGGCCAACGTCCTGACTTTC	CAISDRVESGANVLTF	TRBV10-3	TRBJ2-6	-	once	16
TGTGCCAGCAGCTTAGGCCTAGCGGGGGGCCACGAGCAGTACTTC	CASSLGLAGGHEQYF	TRBV13	TRBJ2-7	TRBD2	-	15
TGTGCCAGCAGCCAAGGGACAGCTGGGGCCAACGTCCTGACTTTC	CASSQGTAGANVLTF	TRBV27	TRBJ2-6	TRBD1	-	15
TGTGCCAGTAGTGTTCGCCTAGCGGGGGGCCCATTCGAGCAGTACTTC	CASSVRLAGGPFEQYF	TRBV19	TRBJ2-7	TRBD2	-	16
TGTGCCAGCAGTACACCCGGGACAGGGAGGACTGAAGCTTTCTTT	CASSTPGTGRTEAFF	TRBV28	TRBJ1-1	TRBD1	-	15
TGTGCCAGTAGTATCAGGGGGCGCTTAAATGGCTACACCTTC	CASSIRGRLNGYTF	TRBV19	TRBJ1-2	TRBD1	-	14
TGTGCCAGCAGTCGGACACCGAACACTGAAGCTTTCTTT	CASSRTPNTEAFF	TRBV27	TRBJ1-1	-	-	13
TGTGCCAGCAGTTTACGCCGGGGTTCCGACACTGAAGCTTTCTTT	CASSLRRGSDTEAFF	TRBV27	TRBJ1-1	-	-	15